Listed below are T cell receptor beta chains from one sample, sequenced in a study of blood T cell repertoires in COVID-19. Assay used: immunoSEQ multiplex PCR; TCRdb lists only in-frame clones, some missing. The repertoire has about 74,000 clones, 70% to 90% of them found once; the top ten carry around 2.8%. The sequencing input was peripheral blood. These receptor sequences come from a man in his 70s with active or convalescent COVID-19. Each CDR3 is given with its conserved first and last residue. D genes are given only for firm matches. Size is stated for part of the rows, as once, few or many counts, or as a class when the clone is expanded.

TRBD1 | TRBJ1-5 | . | 15 | TRBV5-5 | CASSNPGQGPQPQHF | TGTGCCAGCAGCAACCCGGGACAGGGGCCTCAGCCCCAGCATTTT
. | TRBJ2-5 | . | 13 | TRBV30 | CAWRFRGQETQYF | TGTGCCTGGAGATTCAGGGGCCAAGAGACCCAGTACTTC
. | TRBJ2-1 | . | 16 | TRBV5-4 | CASSLRQTSGNKEQFF | TGTGCCAGCAGCTTACGGCAAACCTCCGGGAATAAGGAGCAGTTCTTC
. | TRBJ2-7 | . | 13 | TRBV2 | CASSVLGPYEQYF | TGTGCCAGCAGTGTACTAGGCCCCTACGAGCAGTACTTC
. | TRBJ1-6 | . | 11 | TRBV6-5 | CASSSGSPLHF | TGTGCCAGTTCATCGGGATCACCCCTCCACTTT
TRBD1 | TRBJ1-3 | . | 13 | TRBV27 | CASSSGQGNTIYF | TGTGCCAGCAGTTCGGGACAGGGAAACACCATATATTTT
. | TRBJ2-5 | . | 16 | TRBV19 | CASSMNRGQGGETQYF | TGTGCCAGTAGTATGAATCGGGGGCAGGGAGGGGAGACCCAGTACTTC
. | TRBJ1-3 | once | 14 | TRBV6-5 | CASGQTHSGNTIYF | TGTGCCAGCGGACAGACCCACTCTGGAAACACCATATATTTT
TRBD2 | TRBJ2-2 | few | 16 | TRBV7-2 | CASSLEPGGATGELFF | TGTGCCAGCAGCTTAGAACCCGGGGGGGCCACCGGGGAGCTGTTTTTT
. | TRBJ2-5 | . | 11 | TRBV20-1 | CSAREKGPQYF | TGCAGTGCTAGAGAAAAGGGGCCCCAGTACTTC
TRBD2 | TRBJ2-1 | . | 15 | TRBV4-1 | CASSQAAGGYNEQFF | TGCGCCAGCAGCCAAGCAGCGGGGGGCTACAATGAGCAGTTCTTC
. | TRBJ2-5 | . | 14 | TRBV5-1 | CASSLGGRQETQYF | TGCGCCAGCAGCTTGGGGGGGCGGCAAGAGACCCAGTACTTC
. | TRBJ2-7 | . | 14 | TRBV19 | CASSISTASYEQYF | TGTGCCAGTAGTATCTCGACAGCATCCTACGAGCAGTACTTC
. | TRBJ1-1 | . | 15 | TRBV21-1 | CASSKDRDNLPEAFF | TGTGCCAGCAGCAAAGATCGGGACAACCTACCTGAAGCTTTCTTT
TRBD1 | TRBJ2-1 | . | 14 | TRBV18 | CASSPPTGTDEQFF | TGTGCCAGCTCACCCCCGACAGGGACCGATGAGCAGTTCTTC
TRBD1 | TRBJ2-3 | . | 13 | TRBV19 | CATRQGGTDTQYF | TGTGCCACCAGACAGGGGGGGACAGATACGCAGTATTTT
TRBD1 | TRBJ1-2 | . | 15 | TRBV6-5 | CASSPRRGQSYGYTF | TGTGCCAGCAGCCCACGGAGGGGACAGAGCTATGGCTACACCTTC
. | TRBJ2-2 | . | 13 | TRBV29-1 | CSVVGGPGGELFF | TGCAGCGTTGTTGGAGGGCCGGGCGGGGAGCTGTTTTTT
. | TRBJ1-6 | once | 14 | TRBV5-1 | CASSLGGRNSPLHF | TGCGCCAGCAGCTTGGGGGGGAGGAATTCACCCCTCCACTTT
. | TRBJ1-5 | . | 14 | TRBV6-5 | CASSEGLSNQPQHF | TGTGCCAGCAGCGAGGGCCTCAGCAATCAGCCCCAGCATTTT
. | TRBJ2-3 | once | 14 | TRBV24-1 | CATSPGGSTDTQYF | TGTGCCACTTCGCCCGGGGGTAGCACAGATACGCAGTATTTT
TRBD2 | TRBJ2-4 | . | 19 | TRBV6-2/TRBV6-3 | CASSYSWGLAGVTKNIQYF | TGTGCCAGCAGTTACTCGTGGGGACTAGCGGGGGTCACCAAAAACATTCAGTACTTC
. | TRBJ2-7 | few | 11 | TRBV20-1 | CSATGTPEQYF | TGCAGTGCTACCGGGACACCGGAACAGTACTTC
. | TRBJ1-6 | . | 14 | TRBV18 | CASSQSERNSPLHF | TGTGCCAGCTCGCAATCAGAGAGGAATTCACCCCTCCACTTT
. | TRBJ1-6 | . | 18 | TRBV21-1 | CASSKVGDRGYYNSPLHF | TGTGCCAGCAGCAAAGTTGGGGACAGAGGATACTATAATTCACCCCTCCACTTT
TRBD1 | TRBJ1-1 | . | 15 | TRBV5-4 | CASSPPTGINTEAFF | TGTGCCAGCAGCCCCCCGACAGGGATTAACACTGAAGCTTTCTTT
. | TRBJ1-3 | . | 13 | TRBV5-1 | CASSLDNGNTIYF | TGCGCCAGCAGCTTGGATAATGGAAACACCATATATTTT
. | TRBJ1-3 | . | 16 | TRBV15 | CATSRDSPGSGNTIYF | TGTGCCACCAGCAGAGATTCCCCCGGCTCTGGAAACACCATATATTTT
TRBD1 | TRBJ1-1 | . | 13 | TRBV10-1 | CASTAQGGTEAFF | TGCGCCAGCACCGCACAGGGGGGCACTGAAGCTTTCTTT
TRBD2 | TRBJ2-2 | once | 17 | TRBV2 | CASRGREERGGTGELFF | TGTGCCAGCAGGGGCCGGGAGGAGCGGGGAGGGACCGGGGAGCTGTTTTTT
TRBD1 | TRBJ2-7 | . | 14 | TRBV5-1 | CASRARTGAHEQYF | TGCGCCAGCAGAGCTAGGACAGGGGCCCACGAGCAGTACTTC